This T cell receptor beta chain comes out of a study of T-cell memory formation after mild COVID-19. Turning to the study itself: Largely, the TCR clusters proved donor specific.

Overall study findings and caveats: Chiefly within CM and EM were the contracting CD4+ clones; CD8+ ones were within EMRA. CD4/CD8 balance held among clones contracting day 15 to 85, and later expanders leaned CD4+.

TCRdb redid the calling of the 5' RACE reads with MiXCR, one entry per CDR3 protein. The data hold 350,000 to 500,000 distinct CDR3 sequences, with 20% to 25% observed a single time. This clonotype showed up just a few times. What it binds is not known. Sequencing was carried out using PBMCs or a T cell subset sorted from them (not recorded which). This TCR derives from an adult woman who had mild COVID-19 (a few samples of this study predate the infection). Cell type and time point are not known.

The CDR3 loop reads CASVGEGAEAFF. The CDR3 bases are TGTGCCAGCGTCGGGGAGGGCGCTGAAGCTTTCTTT. The V call is TRBV7-9, the J call TRBJ1-1; D uncertain. The germline gives CDR1 SEHNR, CDR2 FQNEAQ (reference sequence). The V end lost 8 bases, the J end lost 6 bases, and 13 bases lay between the germline ends. The CDR3 runs 12 residues.